The next 26 T cell receptor beta chains were all read from a single sample in a study of cytomegalovirus exposure and HLA in healthy donors. Assay used: immunoSEQ multiplex PCR; TCRdb lists only in-frame clones, some missing. Counted here are a few hundred thousand clones, 88% occurring once; the ten biggest clones make up about 0.99%. The sequencing input was PBMCs. The receptors shown here come from a woman aged 18-30 years in good health and CMV-seronegative.

CDR3 DNA sequence: TGTGCCAGCAGCTTGAGAACTAGCGGGAGAGGAGATGAGCAGTTCTTC. Translating gives CASSLRTSGRGDEQFF. The chain is built from TRBV11-3 and TRBJ2-1; TRBD2 aligns across 11 bases. This CDR3 is built from 16 residues. V was pared by 3 bases and J by 8 bases, with 9 bases of the junction left unmatched. Germline V gene sequence: CDR1 SGHNT, CDR2 YENEEA.

This clone was seen only a few times. The chain joins TRBV10-3 to TRBJ1-3; 7 bases fit TRBD1. Trimming removed 11 bases from V and 2 bases from J; junction bases left unmatched: 6. In germline, CDR1 is ENHRY, CDR2 SYGVKD. The CDR3 covers 13 residues. The CDR3 loop is CAAHGQAGNTIYF. The DNA for the CDR3 is TGTGCCGCCCACGGACAGGCTGGAAACACCATATATTTT.

This clone was found a few times. The CDR3 loop is CATTPPGTSNQPQHF. The CDR3 DNA sequence: TGTGCCACGACACCGCCCGGGACAAGCAATCAGCCCCAGCATTTT. The chain joins TRBV7-9 to TRBJ1-5, with a possible D match to TRBD1 (6 bases). Germline lookup yields CDR1 SEHNR and CDR2 FQNEAQ (reference sequence). The V and J ends lost 10 bases and 1 base respectively, with 17 bases between them. This CDR3 has 15 residues.

This clone has a single count. Other DNA sequences in this sample translate to the same CDR3. The V gene is TRBV11-2, the J gene TRBJ1-5; possibly TRBD1 for D (5 bases). CDR1 and CDR2 (germline): SGHAT, FQNNGV. The V and J ends lost 1 base and 4 bases respectively, with 8 bases between them. CDR3 size: 14 residues. In DNA form, the CDR3 reads TGTGCCAGCAGCTTAGCGGGGGGGAATCAGCCCCAGCATTTT. Translation: CASSLAGGNQPQHF.

The V gene is TRBV6-5, the J gene TRBJ2-1; 8 nucleotides match TRBD2. Trimming at V came to 5 bases and at J to 4 bases, leaving 7 bases not matched to a gene. Germline CDR1 reads MNHEY; CDR2 reads SVGAGI. CDR3 size: 15 residues. The CDR3, as DNA: TGTGCCAGCAGTAACGGGGGGGTTTGGTACAATGAGCAGTTCTTC. Translating it yields CASSNGGVWYNEQFF.

The rearrangement links TRBV27 to TRBJ2-1; 14 bases map to TRBD2. The CDR3 sequence is 16 residues long. The J segment lost 9 bases and the V segment lost 5 bases, leaving 9 bases of the junction unmatched. CDR1 and CDR2 (germline): MNHEY, SMNVEV (reference sequence). The CDR3 here is CASSPGTSGSMIEQFF. As DNA, the CDR3 is TGTGCCAGCAGTCCCGGGACTAGCGGGAGCATGATTGAGCAGTTCTTC.

In this sample, this clone turned up once. The V call is TRBV6-5, the J call TRBJ2-1; no firm D call. V was trimmed by 4 bases and J by 5 bases, leaving 9 bases between them. CDR3 size: 13 residues. Germline-derived CDR1 and CDR2 are MNHEY and SVGAGI. This CDR3 is CASSLLGHNEQFF. CDR3 bases: TGTGCCAGCAGTTTACTGGGCCACAATGAGCAGTTCTTC.

This rearrangement joins TRBV19 to TRBJ2-2, with 7 bases identical to TRBD1. Germline V gene sequence: CDR1 LNHDA, CDR2 SQIVND (reference sequence). J was trimmed by 6 bases and V by 3 bases; bases with no gene match: 1. This CDR3 has 13 residues. The chain's CDR3 is CASSIRGSGELFF. The CDR3 DNA reads as TGTGCCAGTAGTATCAGGGGGTCCGGGGAGCTGTTTTTT.

The gene calls are TRBV7-9 and TRBJ2-7; 10 bases fit TRBD2. Trimming took 6 bases from V and 3 from J; bases not matched to a gene: 5. The CDR3 is made up of 14 amino acids. The V gene's germline CDR1 is SEHNR and CDR2 FQNEAQ (reference sequence). CDR3 in DNA: TGTGCCAGCAGGCCTAGCGGGAGTTTCTACGAGCAGTACTTC. Its protein is CASRPSGSFYEQYF.

This rearrangement joins TRBV5-4 to TRBJ1-1; unclear D gene. This CDR3 is 17 amino acids long. The germline V gene has CDR1 SGHNT and CDR2 YYREEE (reference sequence). Trimming left V 0 bases short and J 4 bases short, with 19 bases between. DNA of the CDR3: TGTGCCAGCAGCTTGGTGGGCGGGCGGGGTCCCGGCACTGAAGCTTTCTTT. It encodes CASSLVGGRGPGTEAFF.

The chain uses TRBV6-1 and TRBJ2-1, with D tentatively TRBD2 (5 bases). The CDR3 loop spans 16 amino acids. Looked up from germline, CDR1 is MNHNS and CDR2 is SASEGT. The germline V and J ends were trimmed by 3 bases and 4 bases, with 16 bases remaining between them. CDR3 nucleotides: TGTGCCAGCAGTGACCCCGGTCGGGGATGGTACAATGAGCAGTTCTTC. Its protein product is CASSDPGRGWYNEQFF.

Comment on this clone: The sample has other DNA sequences that encode this CDR3 too. V gene TRBV6-5 combines with J gene TRBJ2-7; TRBD1 agrees at 8 bases. J lost 0 bases, V lost 0 bases, and 1 base had no gene match. The length of the CDR3 is 15 residues. CDR1 is MNHEY and CDR2 is SVGAGI in the germline V gene. CDR3 sequence (DNA): TGTGCCAGCAGTTACTCAGGGACAGGCTCCTACGAGCAGTACTTC. As protein: CASSYSGTGSYEQYF.

The chain recombines TRBV9 with TRBJ2-2, with D perhaps matching TRBD2 (6 bases). CDR1 SGDLS and CDR2 YYNGEE come from the germline V gene. CDR3 size: 13 residues. V lost 6 bases to trimming and J lost 5 bases, with 11 bases between them. DNA of the CDR3: TGTGCCAGCAACTCCCGGGGGACCGGGGAGCTGTTTTTT. This codes for CASNSRGTGELFF.

J is TRBJ1-1 and V is TRBV27; TRBD1 is a possible D gene (5 bases). The ends were cut back, 6 bases at V and 5 bases at J, with 16 bases in the middle. The CDR3 runs 14 residues. Per germline, CDR1 MNHEY and CDR2 SMNVEV (reference sequence). The CDR3 DNA sequence: TGTGCCAGCAGCCCCGGTTACGGGGGAACTGAAGCTTTCTTT. Translating it yields CASSPGYGGTEAFF.

V and J are TRBV29-1 and TRBJ2-1, with 7 bases lining up with TRBD1. The CDR3 runs to 15 residues. Trimming removed 5 bases from V and 7 bases from J; junction bases left unmatched: 14. Germline CDR1 SQVTM, CDR2 ANQGSEA. Here the CDR3 reads CSVLEGALTRNEQFF. The CDR3 coding sequence is TGCAGCGTTTTAGAGGGGGCTCTTACCAGGAATGAGCAGTTCTTC.

J is TRBJ2-1 and V is TRBV7-2; the D gene is possibly TRBD2 (5 bases). The germline V gene has CDR1 SGHTA and CDR2 FQGNSA. The CDR3 sequence is 13 residues long. V was trimmed by 4 bases and J by 14 bases, leaving 18 bases between them. Here the CDR3 reads CASSSGLGIREFF. Written as DNA, the CDR3 is TGTGCCAGCAGCTCCGGACTGGGAATTCGGGAGTTCTTC.

As DNA, the CDR3 is TGTGCCAGCAGCTTAGACGGGAGGGGGATTGAGCAGTTCTTC. Translated, it gives CASSLDGRGIEQFF. The chain carries TRBV7-9 and TRBJ2-1; TRBD2 agrees at 8 bases. The CDR3 is 14 amino acids. The germline V gene encodes CDR1 SEHNR and CDR2 FQNEAQ (reference sequence). V was clipped by 1 base and J by 9 bases; unmatched bases: 5.

This clone was found a few times. CDR3 DNA: TGTGCCAGTAGTCCGGACAGTAGGCTTGCTGAAGCTTTCTTT. Translation gives CASSPDSRLAEAFF. The J gene is TRBJ1-1, the V gene TRBV19, with D perhaps matching TRBD1 (6 bases). V lost 5 bases and J 6 bases, leaving 16 bases between the germline ends. The length of the CDR3 is 14 residues. Germline CDR1 LNHDA, CDR2 SQIVND (reference sequence).

This clone was seen just once. The chain joins TRBV9 to TRBJ2-1; 7 bases are a match to TRBD2. J lost 4 bases, V lost 2 bases, and 3 bases had no gene match. The length of the CDR3 is 14 residues. From germline, CDR1 is SGDLS and CDR2 YYNGEE. CDR3 in DNA: TGTGCCAGCAGCGTCGGAGCGGGGTACAATGAGCAGTTCTTC. Amino acid sequence: CASSVGAGYNEQFF.

V and J are TRBV28 and TRBJ1-3, with a tentative D call TRBD1 (6 bases). Germline values: CDR1 MDHEN, CDR2 SYDVKM. CDR3 length equals 17 residues. The V gene lost 5 bases and the J gene lost 4 bases, with 21 bases spanning the gap. The CDR3: CASSTRQDLLLGNTIYF. The DNA of the CDR3 is TGTGCCAGCAGTACCCGACAGGACCTACTCTTGGGAAACACCATATATTTT.

The chain links TRBV7-2 to TRBJ2-5; 10 positions agree with TRBD2. The V gene's germline CDR1 is SGHTA and CDR2 FQGNSA. This CDR3 spans 17 amino acids. The V segment lost 4 bases and the J segment 5 bases; nucleotides outside the gene matches: 13. The CDR3 nucleotides read TGTGCCAGCAGCTCGGGACTAGCGATATTGCTCTCGGAGACCCAGTACTTC. Encoded protein: CASSSGLAILLSETQYF.

This clone was counted once. The chain combines TRBV2 with TRBJ2-1, with 9 bases lining up with TRBD2. V trimming: 10 bases; J trimming: 6 bases; junction bases outside the gene matches: 13. This CDR3 comprises 15 residues. Germline CDR1 SNHLY, CDR2 FYNNEI. The CDR3 sequence is CATKPLAGGLNEQFF. CDR3 DNA sequence: TGTGCCACAAAACCTCTGGCGGGAGGGCTCAATGAGCAGTTCTTC.

This rearrangement joins TRBV7-8 to TRBJ1-1; no definite D call. In germline, CDR1 is SGHVS, CDR2 FQNEAQ. The CDR3 extends over 12 amino acids. The V gene lost 5 bases and the J gene lost 1 base, with 5 bases spanning the gap. The CDR3 DNA follows: TGTGCCAGCAGCCGACAGAACACTGAAGCTTTCTTT. Its protein product is CASSRQNTEAFF. Filled out from reference TRBV7-8 and TRBJ1-1, the complete variable domain reads GAGVSQSPRYKVAKRGQDVALRCDPISGHVSLFWYQQALGQGPEFLTYFQNEAQLDKSGLPSDRFFAERPEGSVSTLKIQRTQQEDSAVYLCASSRQNTEAFFGQGTRLTVV.

This chain uses TRBV30 with TRBJ1-2; tentative D call: TRBD1 (5 bases). The CDR3 is 13 residues long. Trimming removed 0 bases at V and 2 bases at J, with 7 bases between. From germline, CDR1 is GTSNPN and CDR2 SVGIG (reference sequence). The CDR3 is CAWSVAGNYGYTF. Here the CDR3 DNA reads TGTGCCTGGAGTGTAGCAGGGAACTATGGCTACACCTTC.

This clone turned up a few times. J is TRBJ1-1 and V is TRBV11-2; D is uncertain. The V gene lost 1 base and the J gene lost 3 bases, with 12 bases spanning the gap. Germline V gene sequence: CDR1 SGHAT, CDR2 FQNNGV. The CDR3 length is 15 residues. CDR3 residues: CASSLGSGGYTEAFF. CDR3 coding DNA: TGTGCCAGCAGCTTAGGAAGCGGAGGGTACACTGAAGCTTTCTTT.

This clone was observed once. V gene TRBV19 combines with J gene TRBJ2-7; 10 bases agree with TRBD1. Germline CDR1 reads LNHDA; CDR2 reads SQIVND (reference sequence). This CDR3 has 15 residues. V was clipped by 6 bases and J by 5 bases; unmatched bases: 10. CDR3 in amino acids: CASSPTTGTGDEQYF. The CDR3 nucleotides are TGTGCCAGTAGCCCGACAACTGGGACAGGGGACGAGCAGTACTTC.